This TCR beta chain appears in the sequencing data of a study of cytomegalovirus exposure and HLA in healthy donors. In nominal health when sampled, donors likely had unrecorded immune exposures nonetheless. Trimming took off 6 bases at V and 8 bases at J, with 10 bases between the two ends. The CDR3 consists of 11 residues. Looked up from germline, CDR1 is SQVTM and CDR2 is ANQGSEA. This PCR relied on a set of 60 Vbeta primers and 13 Jbeta primers. Using immunoSEQ multiplex PCR, the repertoire was profiled, and TCRdb retains in-frame clones only, with some absent. The table lists tens of thousands of clones, approximately 77% of them singletons.

The receptor was isolated from a woman between 40 and 50 years old in good health and CMV-seropositive. What was sequenced was PBMCs. The V and J genes are TRBV29-1 and TRBJ1-4; possibly TRBD1 for D (5 bases). The CDR3 spells CSVGDREKLFF. The CDR3, as DNA: TGCAGCGTCGGAGACAGAGAAAAACTGTTTTTT.